The 2 T cell receptor beta chains listed next were all sequenced from one sample in a study of blood T cell repertoires in COVID-19. Clones were read by immunoSEQ multiplex PCR, and TCRdb kept only the in-frame ones, dropping some. This sample has 150,000 to 200,000 clones, with roughly nine tenths found just once. Sequenced material: peripheral blood. Receptor source: a man aged 18 to 30 who had recovered from COVID-19.

This clone showed up just once. The chain employs TRBV6-6 and TRBJ2-1; 11 nucleotides match TRBD2. CDR3 length: 15 amino acids. Germline values: CDR1 MNHNY, CDR2 SVGAGI (reference sequence). Germline trimming cut 7 bases from V and 6 bases from J; bases unmatched to any gene: 8. The CDR3 nucleotides are TGTGCCAGCATCAAACTAGCGGGAGCTGGCAATGAGCAGTTCTTC. Amino acids: CASIKLAGAGNEQFF.

The rearrangement links TRBV5-1 to TRBJ1-6; a weak D match, TRBD1 (5 bases). The CDR3 is made up of 16 amino acids. The ends were cut back, 0 bases at V and 7 bases at J, with 14 bases in the middle. Germline V gene lookup returns CDR1 SGHRS and CDR2 YFSETQ. The CDR3 region is CASSLGGGTQNSPLHF. CDR3 bases: TGCGCCAGCAGCTTGGGCGGCGGGACGCAAAATTCACCCCTCCACTTT.